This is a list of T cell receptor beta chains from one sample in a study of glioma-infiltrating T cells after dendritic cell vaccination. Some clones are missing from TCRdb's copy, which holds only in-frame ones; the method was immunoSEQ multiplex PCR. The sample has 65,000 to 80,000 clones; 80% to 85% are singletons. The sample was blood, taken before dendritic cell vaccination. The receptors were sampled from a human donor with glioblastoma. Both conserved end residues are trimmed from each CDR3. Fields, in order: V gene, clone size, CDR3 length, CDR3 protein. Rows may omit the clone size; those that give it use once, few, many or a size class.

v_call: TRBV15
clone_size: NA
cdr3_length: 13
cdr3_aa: ATSITAGALDTQY

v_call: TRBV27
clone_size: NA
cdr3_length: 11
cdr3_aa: ASSLGRPYEQY

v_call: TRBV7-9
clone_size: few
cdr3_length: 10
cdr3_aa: ASSQFNQPQH

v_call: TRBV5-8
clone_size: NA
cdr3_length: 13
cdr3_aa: ASSLGVNSNQPQH

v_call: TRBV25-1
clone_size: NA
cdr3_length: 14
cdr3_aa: ASSEVRTGGNTEAF

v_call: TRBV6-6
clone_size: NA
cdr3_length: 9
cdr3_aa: ASSRDSEQF

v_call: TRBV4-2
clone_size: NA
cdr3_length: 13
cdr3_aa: ASSSGEVGSYEQY

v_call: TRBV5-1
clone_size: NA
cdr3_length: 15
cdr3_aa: ASSPWASDGERDEQY

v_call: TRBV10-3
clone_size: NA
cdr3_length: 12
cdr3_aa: AISETLEQETQY

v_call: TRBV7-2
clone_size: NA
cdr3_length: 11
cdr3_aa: ASSPNGPQPQH

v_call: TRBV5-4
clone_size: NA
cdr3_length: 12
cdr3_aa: ASSPAGTDYGYT

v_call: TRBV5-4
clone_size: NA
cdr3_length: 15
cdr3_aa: ASSLDSSTLFNSPLH

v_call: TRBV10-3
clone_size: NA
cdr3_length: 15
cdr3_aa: AISESIWDSTSSPLH

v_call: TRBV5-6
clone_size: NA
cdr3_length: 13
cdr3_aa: ASTKKDRVEGGYT

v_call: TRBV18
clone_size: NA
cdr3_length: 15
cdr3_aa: ASSPYRGGGSTDTQY

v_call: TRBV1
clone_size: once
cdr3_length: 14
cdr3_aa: TSSRTPTGHCSPLH

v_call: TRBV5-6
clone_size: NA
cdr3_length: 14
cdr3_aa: ASSLEGRTGGYEQY

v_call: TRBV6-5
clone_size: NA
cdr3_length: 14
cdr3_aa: ASSYSPGQFTDTQY

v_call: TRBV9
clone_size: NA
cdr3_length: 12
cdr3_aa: ASSVEGNTGELF

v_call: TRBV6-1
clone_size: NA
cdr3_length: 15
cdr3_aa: ASSGVDSYYSNQPQH

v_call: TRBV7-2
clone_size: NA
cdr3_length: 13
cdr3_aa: ASSFGGSGANVLT

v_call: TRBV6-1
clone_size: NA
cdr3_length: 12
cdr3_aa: ASSERGRATEAF

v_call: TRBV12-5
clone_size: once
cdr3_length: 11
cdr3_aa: ASGLDSSYEQY

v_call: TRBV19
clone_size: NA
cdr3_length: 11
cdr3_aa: ASRMGPYTEAF

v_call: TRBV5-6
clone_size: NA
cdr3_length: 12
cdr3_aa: ASSLGLRPYGYT

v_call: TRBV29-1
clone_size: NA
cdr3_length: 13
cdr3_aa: SVEAGNAAGNTIY

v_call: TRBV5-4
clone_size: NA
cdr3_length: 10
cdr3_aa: ASSSDSYGYT

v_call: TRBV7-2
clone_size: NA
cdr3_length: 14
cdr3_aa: ASSLEQGAIHYEQY

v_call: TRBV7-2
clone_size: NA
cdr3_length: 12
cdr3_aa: ASSLQGVGTEAF

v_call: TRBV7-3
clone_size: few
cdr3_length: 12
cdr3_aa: ASSPTDSRIEQY

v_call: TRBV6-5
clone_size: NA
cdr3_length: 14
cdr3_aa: ASSYSSNFRNSPLH

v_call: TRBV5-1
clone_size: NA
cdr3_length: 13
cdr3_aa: ASSLAGAGANVLT

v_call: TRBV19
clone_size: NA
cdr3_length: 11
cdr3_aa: ASSSTGYNEQF

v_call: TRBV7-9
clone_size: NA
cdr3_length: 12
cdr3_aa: ASSFAGHSYEQY

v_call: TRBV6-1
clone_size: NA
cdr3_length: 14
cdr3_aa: ASSERQGVTNEKLF

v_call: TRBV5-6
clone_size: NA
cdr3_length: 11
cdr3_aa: ASSLVVANEQY

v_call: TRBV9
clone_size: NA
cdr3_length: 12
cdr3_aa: ASSGPGEEQPQH

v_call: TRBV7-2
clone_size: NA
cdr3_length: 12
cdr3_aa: ASSPGLAGYEQY

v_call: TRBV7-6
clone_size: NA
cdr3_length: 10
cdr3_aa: ASSLAQDTQY

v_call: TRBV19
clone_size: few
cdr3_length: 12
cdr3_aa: ASGPSTGLYEQY

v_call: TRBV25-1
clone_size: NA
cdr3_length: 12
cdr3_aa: ASSVQGNTGELF

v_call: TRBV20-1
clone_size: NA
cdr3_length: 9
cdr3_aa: SARDNYEQY

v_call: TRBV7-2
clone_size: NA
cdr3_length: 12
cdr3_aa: ASSWGTGMNGYT

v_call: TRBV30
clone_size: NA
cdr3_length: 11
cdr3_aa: AWNQGYNSPLH

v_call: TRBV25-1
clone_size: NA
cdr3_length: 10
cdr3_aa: ASRTGDTEAF

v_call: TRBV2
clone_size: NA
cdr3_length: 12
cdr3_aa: ASTQYPVDQPQH

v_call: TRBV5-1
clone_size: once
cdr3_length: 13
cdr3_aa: ASSPNPGQFEPQH

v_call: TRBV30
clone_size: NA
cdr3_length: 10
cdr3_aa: AYRTGGYGYT

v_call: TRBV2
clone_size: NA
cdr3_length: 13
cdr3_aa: ASSNGLAGPGELF

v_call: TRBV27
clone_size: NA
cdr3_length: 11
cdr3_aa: ASSFREGGELF

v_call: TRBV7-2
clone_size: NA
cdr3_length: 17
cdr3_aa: ASTLRTSGATVGTGELF

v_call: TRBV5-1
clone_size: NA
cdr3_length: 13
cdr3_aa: ASSLAGGAPYEQY

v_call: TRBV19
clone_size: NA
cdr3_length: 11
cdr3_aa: ASKTGLDQPQH

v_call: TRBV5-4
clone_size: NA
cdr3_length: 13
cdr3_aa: ASSLQGEAKNIQY

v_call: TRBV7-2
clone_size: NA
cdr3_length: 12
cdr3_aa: ASSLVGDGHEQY

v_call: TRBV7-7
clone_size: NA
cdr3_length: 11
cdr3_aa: ASSVQGSGELF

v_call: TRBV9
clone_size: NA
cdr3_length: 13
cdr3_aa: ASSFTGGGGYGYT

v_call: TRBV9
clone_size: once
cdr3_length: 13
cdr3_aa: ASSASTELYQPQH

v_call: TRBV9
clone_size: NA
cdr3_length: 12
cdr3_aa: ASSVDTGNQPQH